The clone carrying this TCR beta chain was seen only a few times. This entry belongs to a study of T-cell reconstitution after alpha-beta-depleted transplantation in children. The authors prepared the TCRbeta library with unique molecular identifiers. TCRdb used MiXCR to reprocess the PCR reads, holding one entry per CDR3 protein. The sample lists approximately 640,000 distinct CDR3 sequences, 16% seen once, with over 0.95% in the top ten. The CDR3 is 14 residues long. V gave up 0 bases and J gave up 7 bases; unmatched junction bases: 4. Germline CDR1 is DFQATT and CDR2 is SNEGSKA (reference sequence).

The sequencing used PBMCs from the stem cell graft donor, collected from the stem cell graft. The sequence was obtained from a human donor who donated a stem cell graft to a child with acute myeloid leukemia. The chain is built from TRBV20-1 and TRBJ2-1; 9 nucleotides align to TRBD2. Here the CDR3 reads CSARDGGGANEQFF. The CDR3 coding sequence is TGCAGTGCTAGAGATGGCGGGGGGGCAAATGAGCAGTTCTTC.